Sequencing of this T cell receptor beta chain was carried out in a study of T-cell reconstitution after alpha-beta-depleted transplantation in children. This clonotype has more than one count but fewer than ten. Antigen: not known. General study results and limits: Once a year had passed after transplant, T-cell counts and diversity came mostly from newly produced T cells. Some patients' high day-60 TCRbeta diversity was attributed to recipient cells surviving conditioning. By about two months after transplant, alpha-beta T cells reportedly arose from several hundred graft clones that had expanded.

Per the germline V gene, CDR1 is MNHEY and CDR2 is SVGEGT. Deletions cut 2 bases from V and 7 bases from J, with 24 bases between. CDR3 size: 18 residues. The authors prepared the TCRbeta library with unique molecular identifiers. Via MiXCR, TCRdb re-called the PCR reads, giving one row per CDR3 protein. The data show some 180,000 distinct CDR3 sequences, with about 7% seen just once and 4.5% to 6.5% held by the top ten. The chain has TRBV6-2 or TRBV6-3 and TRBJ1-5; D unresolved. This sequence originates from a boy aged 2 to 10 with acute lymphoblastic leukemia, due to receive a stem cell transplant. The sample consisted of PBMCs, taken before TCRalphabeta/CD19-depleted stem cell transplant. The CDR3 DNA reads as TGTGCCAGCAGTTACCCTATCTTTACCGACAAAATCCGACAGCCCCAGCATTTT. Translated: CASSYPIFTDKIRQPQHF.